Listed here are 6 T cell receptor beta chains from one sample, sequenced in a study of T cell changes during pregnancy in multiple sclerosis. Generated by immunoSEQ multiplex PCR, the TCRdb table keeps only in-frame clones and is missing some. Of fewer than 85,000 clones listed, approximately 92% are singletons. The specimen was peripheral blood, collected before pregnancy. The receptors originated from a female donor with multiple sclerosis, enrolled in a pregnancy study.

J is TRBJ2-5 and V is TRBV9; 9 bases line up with TRBD2. Germline V lookup: CDR1 SGDLS, CDR2 YYNGEE. Germline trimming cut 0 bases from V and 1 base from J; bases unmatched to any gene: 4. The CDR3 consists of 16 residues. The CDR3 DNA follows: TGTGCCAGCAGCGTAGGGGGACTAGCCGGCCAAGAGACCCAGTACTTC. Its translation is CASSVGGLAGQETQYF. Full variable domain (outside the CDR3, taken from reference TRBV9 and TRBJ2-5): DSGVTQTPKHLITATGQRVTLRCSPRSGDLSVYWYQQSLDQGLQFLIQYYNGEERAKGNILERFSAQQFPDLHSELNLSSLELGDSALYFCASSVGGLAGQETQYFGPGTRLLVL.

DNA for the CDR3: TGTGCCAGCAGCTTGGAACAGTCGAACACTGAAGCTTTCTTT. It codes for CASSLEQSNTEAFF. The chain uses TRBV4-2 and TRBJ1-1; no reliable D call. The CDR3 length is 14 residues. V was cut by 5 bases and J by 1 base, with 11 bases left in between. CDR1 LGHNA and CDR2 YNFKEQ come from the germline V gene.

This clone was seen only a few times. V and J are TRBV29-1 and TRBJ1-1; 7 bases agree with TRBD1. The germline gives CDR1 SQVTM, CDR2 ANQGSEA. This CDR3 has 13 residues. The chain's CDR3 is CAGGQTMNTEAFF. The DNA for the CDR3 is TGCGCAGGGGGACAGACCATGAACACTGAAGCTTTCTTT. The full variable domain, in which reference TRBV29-1 and TRBJ1-1 provide the parts outside the CDR3, is SAVISQKPSRDICQRGTSLTIQCQVDSQVTMMFWYRQQPGQSLTLIATANQGSEATYESGFVIDKFPISRPNLTFSTLTVSNMSPEDSSIYLCAGGQTMNTEAFFGQGTRLTVV.

V is TRBV5-1 and J is TRBJ2-5; D is possibly TRBD2 (6 bases). Germline V gene data show CDR1 as SGHRS and CDR2 as YFSETQ. V gave up 3 bases and J gave up 1 base, with 13 bases separating them. This CDR3 region has 15 residues. In DNA form, the CDR3 reads TGCGCCAGCAGCTCTCAAACGACTAGCCAAGAGACCCAGTACTTC. Translating it yields CASSSQTTSQETQYF.

This sequence joins TRBV18 and TRBJ2-7; 10 bases are a match to TRBD2. Germline assignment: CDR1 KGHSH and CDR2 LQKENI. J gave up 4 bases and V 4 bases, and 4 bases lay outside the gene matches. The length of the CDR3 is 14 residues. CDR3 DNA: TGTGCCAGCTCACTTCTAGCGGGAGATTACGAGCAGTACTTC. Translating gives CASSLLAGDYEQYF.

This clone came up once. This chain connects TRBV4-1 to TRBJ2-1, with 12 bases aligning to TRBD2. The trim removed 3 bases at V and 8 bases at J, leaving 5 bases unmatched. The CDR3 spans 15 residues. The germline V gene encodes CDR1 MGHRA and CDR2 YSYEKL. The CDR3 reads CASSHGTSGSDEQFF. CDR3 DNA: TGCGCCAGCAGCCATGGGACTAGCGGGTCGGATGAGCAGTTCTTC.